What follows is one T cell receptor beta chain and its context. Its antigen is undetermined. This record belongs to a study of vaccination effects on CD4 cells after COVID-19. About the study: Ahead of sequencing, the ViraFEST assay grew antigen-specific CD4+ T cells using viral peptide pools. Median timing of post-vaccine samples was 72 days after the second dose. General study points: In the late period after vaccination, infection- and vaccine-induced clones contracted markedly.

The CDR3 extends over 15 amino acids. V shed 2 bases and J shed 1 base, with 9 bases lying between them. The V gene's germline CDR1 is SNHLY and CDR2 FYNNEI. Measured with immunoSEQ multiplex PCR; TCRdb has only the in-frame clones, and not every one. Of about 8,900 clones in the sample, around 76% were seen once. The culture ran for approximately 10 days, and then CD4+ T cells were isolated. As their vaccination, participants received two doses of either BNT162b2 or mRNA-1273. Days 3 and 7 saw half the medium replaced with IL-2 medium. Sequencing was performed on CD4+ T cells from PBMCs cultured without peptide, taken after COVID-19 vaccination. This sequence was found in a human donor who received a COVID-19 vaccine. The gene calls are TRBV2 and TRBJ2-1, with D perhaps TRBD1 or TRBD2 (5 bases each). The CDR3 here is CASSERGGSYNEQFF. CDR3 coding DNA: TGTGCCAGCAGTGAAAGGGGCGGGTCCTACAATGAGCAGTTCTTC.